The 23 T cell receptor beta chains below were found in one sample sequenced in a study of T-cell reconstitution after alpha-beta-depleted transplantation in children. A TCRbeta library incorporating unique molecular identifiers was prepared. MiXCR was run by TCRdb on the PCR reads, yielding one entry per CDR3 protein. Of over 550,000 distinct CDR3 sequences listed, roughly a tenth are singletons. Sample: PBMCs from the stem cell graft donor, taken from the stem cell graft. The origin of the receptors is a human donor who donated a stem cell graft to a child with acute myeloid leukemia.

This clonotype was seen at least ten times. The rearrangement links TRBV24-1 to TRBJ2-3; no definite D call. This CDR3 comprises 16 residues. Trimming removed 5 bases from V and 2 bases from J, with 16 bases in between. CDR1 and CDR2 from the germline V gene are KGHDR and SFDVKD. This CDR3 is CATSASERWNTDTQYF. The CDR3 DNA reads TGTGCCACCAGTGCCTCTGAAAGGTGGAACACAGATACGCAGTATTTT.

Ten or more counts support this clonotype. The gene calls are TRBV6-5 and TRBJ2-7; 7 bases are shared with TRBD1. V was pared by 1 base and J by 3 bases, with 3 bases of the junction left unmatched. Per germline, CDR1 MNHEY and CDR2 SVGAGI. The CDR3 contains 14 residues. The DNA of the CDR3 is TGTGCCAGCAGTTACTTCGGGACAGTCTACGAGCAGTACTTC. Translated, it gives CASSYFGTVYEQYF.

This clonotype occurred many times. The chain has TRBV20-1 and TRBJ2-2, with no clear D. The germline CDR1 and CDR2 sequences are DFQATT and SNEGSKA (reference sequence). The CDR3 is 15 residues long. Trimming stripped 0 bases from V and 0 bases from J, with 8 bases between. The CDR3 DNA sequence: TGCAGTGCTAGAGATTTTACAACGAACACCGGGGAGCTGTTTTTT. Translating it yields CSARDFTTNTGELFF.

This clonotype was observed many times. J is TRBJ2-1 and V is TRBV20-1, with 14 bases lining up with TRBD2. Germline V gene data show CDR1 as DFQATT and CDR2 as SNEGSKA (reference sequence). The length of the CDR3 is 14 residues. CDR3 nucleotides: TGCAAGGGACTAGCGGGAGTATCCTACAATGAGCAGTTCTTC. It yields the protein CKGLAGVSYNEQFF.

This clonotype was seen more than once but under ten times. The chain links TRBV12-3 or TRBV12-4 to TRBJ2-2; 7 nucleotides match TRBD2. V lost 8 bases and J lost 7; bases outside the gene matches: 10. The CDR3 runs to 14 residues. This CDR3 is CASRAGRAVGELFF. The CDR3 nucleotides read TGTGCCAGCCGCGCGGGGAGGGCCGTCGGGGAGCTGTTTTTT.

The table lists this clonotype with a few counts. J is TRBJ2-1 and V is TRBV7-2; tentatively, D is TRBD1 or TRBD2 (6 bases each). Trimming removed 5 bases from V and 7 bases from J, with 18 bases in between. Germline V gives CDR1 SGHTA, CDR2 FQGNSA. CDR3 length equals 15 residues. For the CDR3, the DNA is TGTGCCAGCAGCCCTCGGGGGCAGAAGCATAATGAGCAGTTCTTC. This codes for CASSPRGQKHNEQFF.

In this sample, this clonotype turned up many times. J is TRBJ2-1 and V is TRBV20-1; 8 bases fit TRBD2. Germline CDR1 reads DFQATT; CDR2 reads SNEGSKA (reference sequence). This CDR3 comprises 14 residues. The CDR3 nucleotides read TGCAGCGCTCCGGGACTAGGCTCCTACAATGAGCAGTTCTTC. Translated, it gives CSAPGLGSYNEQFF.

V usage is TRBV27 and J usage is TRBJ1-1, with D uncertain. Trimming removed 5 bases from V and 3 bases from J, with 10 bases in between. Germline loops: CDR1 MNHEY, CDR2 SMNVEV (reference sequence). CDR3 length: 13 amino acids. The CDR3 coding sequence is TGTGCCAGCAGTGCTAACACTTACACTGAAGCTTTCTTT. It is translated as CASSANTYTEAFF.

This clonotype was detected ten times or more. The chain has TRBV20-1 and TRBJ2-7; D not resolved. Germline V lookup: CDR1 DFQATT, CDR2 SNEGSKA (reference sequence). Trimming took 3 bases from V and 1 from J, leaving 7 bases between them. This CDR3 comprises 12 residues. This CDR3 reads CSASRSSYEQYF. The DNA of the CDR3 is TGCAGTGCTAGTAGGTCGTCCTACGAGCAGTACTTC.

The table lists this clonotype with many counts. This rearrangement joins TRBV7-9 to TRBJ2-7; tentative D call: TRBD2 (5 bases). The CDR3 is 15 amino acids. Germline CDR1 reads SEHNR; CDR2 reads FQNEAQ (reference sequence). Between the trimmed V and J ends, which lost 6 bases and 2 bases, there was a span of 17 bases. The CDR3 reads CASSPYGGNTYEQYF. The CDR3 coding sequence is TGTGCCAGCAGTCCGTACGGAGGTAATACCTACGAGCAGTACTTC.

This clonotype was detected only a few times. The V and J genes are TRBV7-2 and TRBJ2-7; tentatively, D is TRBD2 (5 bases). Germline CDR1 SGHTA, CDR2 FQGNSA. With 5 bases removed from V and 0 bases from J, the gap between germline ends came to 17 bases. The CDR3 consists of 16 residues. The CDR3 DNA reads TGTGCCAGCAGCCAGCACACACCGACTACCTCCTACGAGCAGTACTTC. Its translation: CASSQHTPTTSYEQYF.

This clonotype was counted many times. V and J are TRBV12-3 or TRBV12-4 and TRBJ1-1, with a possible D match to TRBD1 (6 bases). V lost 3 bases, J lost 1 base, and 12 bases lay in between. This CDR3 has 15 residues. CDR3 sequence reads: CASSLDSTKNTEAFF. For the CDR3, the DNA is TGTGCCAGCAGTTTGGACAGTACGAAGAACACTGAAGCTTTCTTT.

V is TRBV24-1 and J is TRBJ2-1, with D possibly TRBD2 on 5 matching bases. The germline V gene has CDR1 KGHDR and CDR2 SFDVKD. With 3 bases removed from V and 8 bases from J, the gap between germline ends came to 22 bases. The CDR3 spans 17 residues. CDR3 amino acids: CATSDPGQETERYEQFF. The CDR3, as DNA: TGTGCCACCAGTGATCCCGGGCAGGAGACGGAGCGGTATGAGCAGTTCTTC.

V is TRBV9 and J is TRBJ2-7; the match to TRBD2 covers 11 bases. V lost 4 bases, J lost 5 bases, and 11 bases stayed unmatched. CDR3 length: 16 residues. Germline V lookup: CDR1 SGDLS, CDR2 YYNGEE. The CDR3 loop reads CASSPRGTSGVDEQYF. For the CDR3, the DNA is TGTGCCAGCAGCCCAAGAGGGACTAGCGGAGTAGACGAGCAGTACTTC.

This clonotype came up a few times. The chain links TRBV20-1 to TRBJ2-4; 7 nucleotides match TRBD2. Germline loops: CDR1 DFQATT, CDR2 SNEGSKA (reference sequence). The V segment lost 3 bases and the J segment 4 bases; nucleotides outside the gene matches: 21. CDR3 length: 19 residues. CDR3 nucleotides: TGCAGTGCTAGGATCCTCGGGGCCACTGATAGCGGGCCGAAAAACATTCAGTACTTC. It encodes CSARILGATDSGPKNIQYF.

This clonotype was observed a few times. This chain uses TRBV5-5 with TRBJ2-1; 12 positions agree with TRBD2. The J segment lost 6 bases and the V segment lost 0 bases, leaving 4 bases of the junction unmatched. Germline CDR1 and CDR2: SGHKS and YYEKEE (reference sequence). The CDR3 loop spans 16 amino acids. The CDR3, as DNA: TGTGCCAGCAGCTTGGCGCCTAGCGGGAGGGCCAATGAGCAGTTCTTC. Its protein product is CASSLAPSGRANEQFF.

In this sample, this clonotype turned up a few times. The chain couples TRBV20-1 to TRBJ1-5; perhaps TRBD1 as D (5 bases). V lost 5 bases and J 8 bases, leaving 31 bases between the germline ends. In germline, CDR1 is DFQATT, CDR2 SNEGSKA (reference sequence). This CDR3 comprises 18 residues. The CDR3 nucleotides read TGCAGTGCTCCGATGGGTAGTATTACTGGGACCGCGCGGGAGCCCCAGCATTTT. It codes for CSAPMGSITGTAREPQHF.

As regards this clonotype: The conserved final phenylalanine or tryptophan is absent from the CDR3, which likely points to a read error. This chain uses TRBV15 with TRBJ1-2; 10 bases map to TRBD1. With 2 bases clipped from V and 8 bases from J, the junction kept 8 bases outside the gene matches. The CDR3 is 15 residues long. Germline CDR1 reads LNHNV; CDR2 reads YYDKDF (reference sequence). The CDR3 is CATSRNTGQGYGYTC. DNA of the CDR3: TGTGCCACCAGCAGAAATACGGGACAGGGGTACGGCTACACCTGC.

This clonotype was detected ten times or more. The rearrangement uses TRBV29-1 and TRBJ2-3; no clear D. CDR3 length: 12 residues. Germline CDR1 and CDR2: SQVTM and ANQGSEA. The CDR3 DNA sequence: TGCAGTCCAGAAAGGCTAGGAGATACGCAGTATTTT. This translates into CSPERLGDTQYF.

This clonotype showed up many times. The rearrangement uses TRBV15 and TRBJ2-7; possibly TRBD1 for D (7 bases). CDR1 and CDR2 (germline): LNHNV, YYDKDF (reference sequence). This CDR3 has 17 residues. V was cut by 0 bases and J by 3 bases, with 18 bases left in between. The CDR3 reads CATSRDGGSGTVYEQYF. CDR3 sequence (DNA): TGTGCCACCAGCAGAGATGGGGGGTCCGGGACAGTCTACGAGCAGTACTTC.

This clonotype was detected many times. V gene TRBV5-1 combines with J gene TRBJ2-3; 10 bases are a match to TRBD2. The CDR3 totals 16 residues. The V gene's germline CDR1 is SGHRS and CDR2 YFSETQ. Trimming cost V 4 bases and J 4 bases; bases outside gene matches: 9. CDR3 nucleotide sequence: TGCGCCAGCAGCCTATCCGGGACTAGCGTGGCAGATACGCAGTATTTT. Translating it yields CASSLSGTSVADTQYF.

In its sample, this clonotype was seen a few times. The chain couples TRBV18 to TRBJ2-7; D not resolved. Germline V lookup: CDR1 KGHSH, CDR2 LQKENI. Deletions cut 2 bases from V and 0 bases from J, with 17 bases between. The CDR3 extends over 17 amino acids. The CDR3 region has the DNA TGTGCCAGCTCACCAGTGCAAGGCGGTTTTAACTCCTACGAGCAGTACTTC. Translating gives CASSPVQGGFNSYEQYF. The complete variable domain, with remaining parts taken from reference TRBV18 and TRBJ2-7, reads NAGVMQNPRHLVRRRGQEARLRCSPMKGHSHVYWYRQLPEEGLKFMVYLQKENIIDESGMPKERFSAEFPKEGPSILRIQQVVRGDSAAYFCASSPVQGGFNSYEQYFGPGTRLTVT.

The V and J genes are TRBV5-6 and TRBJ1-2; D possibly corresponds to TRBD1 (6 bases). Trimming shortened V by 2 bases and J by 6 bases, and 20 bases separated the two germline ends. The germline gives CDR1 SGHDT, CDR2 YYEEEE. The CDR3 totals 16 residues. Written as DNA, the CDR3 is TGTGCCAGCAGCTTTTGGGGGGTCGGGGGCGCGAATGGCTACACCTTC. It is translated as CASSFWGVGGANGYTF.